The 26 T cell receptor beta chains given below trace back to one sample, sequenced in a study of Graves' ophthalmopathy and Graves' hyperthyroidism. TCR beta CDR3 amplification used RNA transcripts. HTBI primers were used in a first-round RT-PCR, which preceded a second-round multiplex PCR. TCRdb independently ran MiXCR on the multiplex PCR reads; one entry per CDR3 protein. The table lists 360,000 or so distinct CDR3 sequences, approximately 20% of them singletons. Specimen: peripheral blood. These receptors came from a woman aged 18-30 years with Graves' ophthalmopathy.

This clonotype has at least ten counts. The chain is built from TRBV10-3 and TRBJ1-1; D not certain. CDR1 and CDR2 (germline): ENHRY, SYGVKD. The CDR3 spans 13 residues. V gave up 4 bases and J gave up 5 bases, with 11 bases separating them. CDR3: CAISGREGTEAFF. CDR3 coding DNA: TGTGCCATCAGTGGGAGAGAGGGAACTGAAGCTTTCTTT.

The rearrangement uses TRBV28 and TRBJ1-5; D uncertain. CDR3 length: 17 residues. The V gene lost 2 bases and the J gene lost 2 bases, with 16 bases spanning the gap. Germline CDR1 is MDHEN and CDR2 is SYDVKM. In nucleotides, the CDR3 is TGTGCCAGCAGTTTAAGACTCCGCATGCTGGGCAATCAGCCCCAGCATTTT. This gives the protein CASSLRLRMLGNQPQHF.

This clonotype has at least ten counts. The chain links TRBV30 to TRBJ2-6; D call uncertain. The length of the CDR3 is 13 residues. V dropped 6 bases and J dropped 0 bases, with 6 bases sitting between them. In germline, CDR1 is GTSNPN, CDR2 SVGIG (reference sequence). CDR3 DNA sequence: TGTGCCTGCCAAAGCTCTGGGGCCAACGTCCTGACTTTC. This translates into CACQSSGANVLTF.

The table lists this clonotype with many counts. V and J are TRBV20-1 and TRBJ2-5; the match to TRBD2 covers 13 bases. V was pared by 6 bases and J by 5 bases, with 12 bases of the junction left unmatched. Germline loops: CDR1 DFQATT, CDR2 SNEGSKA (reference sequence). The CDR3 totals 16 residues. In nucleotides, the CDR3 is TGCAGTGCCGTCAGGACTAGCGGGGGTACTAGGGAGACCCAGTACTTC. Encoded protein: CSAVRTSGGTRETQYF.

This clonotype was picked up many times. This sequence joins TRBV6-1 and TRBJ2-5; the match to TRBD2 covers 9 bases. Germline V gene lookup returns CDR1 MNHNS and CDR2 SASEGT. V lost 3 bases to trimming and J lost 2 bases; unmatched junction nucleotides: 4. CDR3 size: 15 residues. CDR3 in amino acids: CASSDLGLAQETQYF. CDR3 bases: TGTGCCAGCAGTGATTTAGGACTAGCGCAAGAGACCCAGTACTTC.

The table lists this clonotype with many counts. The chain is built from TRBV11-2 and TRBJ1-2; D gene ambiguous. Trimming stripped 2 bases from V and 8 bases from J, with 12 bases between. This CDR3 has 13 residues. The germline CDR1 and CDR2 sequences are SGHAT and FQNNGV. The DNA of the CDR3 is TGTGCCAGCAGCTTAAATATCATCGACGGCTACACCTTC. This codes for CASSLNIIDGYTF.

In its sample, this clonotype was seen many times. The final CDR3 position lacks the conserved phenylalanine or tryptophan, pointing to a likely read error. This chain connects TRBV12-3 or TRBV12-4 to TRBJ1-5; tentatively, D is TRBD1 (6 bases). V lost 6 bases and J lost 4, with 16 bases in between. The CDR3 has 15 residues. The CDR3 DNA is TGTGCCAGCAGGACAGAGGGGGGAGTGAATCAGCCCCAGCATCTT. It translates to CASRTEGGVNQPQHL.

The sample holds a few counts of this clonotype. The rearrangement uses TRBV11-2 and TRBJ2-5; 7 nucleotides agree with TRBD1. Germline-derived CDR1 and CDR2 are SGHAT and FQNNGV. After removal of 1 base from V and 2 bases from J, the junction contained 7 bases not matched to a gene. The CDR3 runs to 16 residues. CDR3 sequence: CASSLGRGRGQETQYF. The CDR3 bases are TGTGCCAGCAGCTTAGGACGGGGCAGGGGGCAAGAGACCCAGTACTTC.

About this clonotype itself: One base away lies a much larger clone, so this may be a sequencing read error. This sequence joins TRBV30 and TRBJ2-2; the D gene is possibly TRBD2 (6 bases). CDR1 GTSNPN and CDR2 SVGIG come from the germline V gene (reference sequence). CDR3 length: 11 residues. CDR3 sequence reads: CAWSVAGGLFF. CDR3 sequence (DNA): TGTGCCTGGAGTGTCGCCGGGGGGCTGTTTTTT.

This clonotype was found many times. The V gene is TRBV30, the J gene TRBJ2-7; D possibly corresponds to TRBD1 (6 bases). CDR3 length: 12 residues. Trimming left V 2 bases short and J 7 bases short, with 12 bases between. Germline CDR1 GTSNPN, CDR2 SVGIG (reference sequence). CDR3 protein: CAWSLTGEEQYF. The CDR3, as DNA: TGTGCCTGGAGTTTGACAGGAGAAGAGCAGTACTTC.

There are many counts of this clonotype. The chain is built from TRBV15 and TRBJ2-7, with 10 bases matching TRBD2. Trimming at V came to 3 bases and at J to 4 bases, leaving 3 bases not matched to a gene. The CDR3 extends over 14 amino acids. Germline CDR1 reads LNHNV; CDR2 reads YYDKDF (reference sequence). CDR3 coding DNA: TGTGCCACCAGCAGTGGACTAGCGGATTACGAGCAGTACTTC. Its translation: CATSSGLADYEQYF. The whole variable domain, filled in from reference TRBV15 and TRBJ2-7, reads DAMVIQNPRYQVTQFGKPVTLSCSQTLNHNVMYWYQQKSSQAPKLLFHYYDKDFNNEADTPDNFQSRRPNTSFCFLDIRSPGLGDTAMYLCATSSGLADYEQYFGPGTRLTVT.

Ten or more counts support this clonotype. This CDR3 reads CASSSDRAIQYF. The DNA of the CDR3 is TGTGCCAGCAGCTCCGACAGGGCCATTCAGTACTTC. This rearrangement joins TRBV11-2 to TRBJ2-4, with 7 bases aligning to TRBD1. Losses at the gene ends were 4 bases for V and 9 bases for J; bases not matched to a gene: 3. Germline V gives CDR1 SGHAT, CDR2 FQNNGV. This CDR3 has 12 amino acids.

This clonotype appeared many times. The gene calls are TRBV20-1 and TRBJ2-5; D might be TRBD1 (5 bases). The CDR3 is 13 residues long. V was shortened by 3 bases and J by 7 bases, with 15 bases between the two germline ends. Germline lookup yields CDR1 DFQATT and CDR2 SNEGSKA (reference sequence). As DNA, the CDR3 is TGCAGTGCTAGTAAGGCAGGGATGGGGACCCAGTACTTC. Translating it yields CSASKAGMGTQYF.

This clonotype was counted many times. V and J are TRBV7-8 and TRBJ2-7; D remains ambiguous. The V end was cut by 5 bases, the J end by 3 bases, with 14 bases between. Germline CDR1 reads SGHVS; CDR2 reads FQNEAQ. This CDR3 region has 14 residues. The CDR3 sequence: CASSVTRSFYEQYF. Written as DNA, the CDR3 is TGTGCCAGCAGCGTAACTCGGTCCTTCTACGAGCAGTACTTC.

This clonotype was recorded many times. The chain recombines TRBV6-5 with TRBJ1-1; D is perhaps TRBD1 (5 bases). Germline assignment: CDR1 MNHEY and CDR2 SVGAGI. Trimming shortened V by 5 bases and J by 1 base, and 11 bases separated the two germline ends. CDR3 size: 14 residues. The CDR3 here is CASSIQGSNTEAFF. CDR3 coding DNA: TGTGCCAGCAGTATCCAGGGATCGAACACTGAAGCTTTCTTT.

This clonotype has ten or more counts. V and J are TRBV6-1 and TRBJ1-6; maybe TRBD1 (5 bases). Germline V gene data show CDR1 as MNHNS and CDR2 as SASEGT. The V gene lost 7 bases and the J gene lost 10 bases, with 14 bases spanning the gap. CDR3 length: 13 amino acids. The CDR3 DNA is TGTGCCAGCACCCCCGGGGGAGGCTCACCCCTCCACTTT. It yields the protein CASTPGGGSPLHF.

In its sample, this clonotype was seen many times. This sequence joins TRBV28 and TRBJ1-5; D is possibly TRBD1 (5 bases). Germline V gene sequence: CDR1 MDHEN, CDR2 SYDVKM. Trimming shortened V by 8 bases and J by 9 bases, and 11 bases separated the two germline ends. CDR3 length: 11 residues. The CDR3 reads CASRRQGPQHF. The CDR3 nucleotides are TGTGCCAGCCGCAGGCAGGGGCCCCAGCATTTT.

The V and J genes are TRBV12-3 or TRBV12-4 and TRBJ2-5; the match to TRBD1 covers 8 bases. V trimming: 8 bases; J trimming: 0 bases; junction bases outside the gene matches: 8. The CDR3 extends over 15 amino acids. The CDR3 region has the DNA TGTGCCAGCCAACAGGGGGAATGGTACCAAGAGACCCAGTACTTC. Translating it yields CASQQGEWYQETQYF.

The table lists this clonotype with many counts. The V gene is TRBV29-1, the J gene TRBJ1-5, with D perhaps TRBD1 (5 bases). There are 13 residues in the CDR3. V was trimmed by 6 bases and J by 7 bases, leaving 16 bases between them. CDR1 and CDR2 (germline): SQVTM, ANQGSEA. CDR3 loop: CSVAPDGGQPQHF. The CDR3 DNA reads TGCAGCGTAGCACCCGATGGGGGACAGCCCCAGCATTTT.

This clonotype came up many times. The V gene is TRBV15, the J gene TRBJ1-5, with D tentatively TRBD1 (5 bases). Trimming left V 1 base short and J 0 bases short, with 10 bases between. Germline CDR1 reads LNHNV; CDR2 reads YYDKDF (reference sequence). CDR3 size: 16 residues. CDR3 in DNA: TGTGCCACCAGCAGAGTGGGGCGAGGTAGCAATCAGCCCCAGCATTTT. It codes for CATSRVGRGSNQPQHF.

Ten or more counts support this clonotype. The J gene is TRBJ1-1, the V gene TRBV3-1; no clear D gene. Trimming pared 1 base from V and 2 bases from J, leaving 8 bases between. The CDR3 totals 14 residues. In germline, CDR1 is LGHDT, CDR2 YNNKEL (reference sequence). The CDR3 spells CASSQGRGNTEAFF. CDR3 bases: TGTGCCAGCAGCCAAGGGCGGGGAAACACTGAAGCTTTCTTT.

This clonotype was found many times. This chain links TRBV6-5 with TRBJ1-2, with D tentatively TRBD1 (6 bases). Germline V gene data show CDR1 as MNHEY and CDR2 as SVGAGI. The CDR3 is 13 amino acids. The V gene lost 10 bases and the J gene lost 5 bases, with 17 bases spanning the gap. CDR3 sequence reads: CATEGGGEYGYTF. The CDR3 nucleotides read TGTGCCACCGAGGGGGGGGGAGAGTATGGCTACACCTTC.

This clonotype was seen at least ten times. DNA of the CDR3: TGTGCCAGCAGCGAAAGGACAGGGGTGAAGGAGACCCAGTACTTC. Translation gives CASSERTGVKETQYF. This chain links TRBV9 with TRBJ2-5, with 9 bases matching TRBD1. V shed 3 bases, J shed 5 bases, and the junction held 8 bases outside the gene matches. Germline CDR1 is SGDLS and CDR2 is YYNGEE. The CDR3 contains 15 residues.

On this clonotype: This may be a read error: a much more frequent sequence differs by one nucleotide. The V call is TRBV3-1, the J call TRBJ1-3; no clear D gene. This CDR3 has 16 residues. The germline V gene has CDR1 LGHDT and CDR2 YNNKEL (reference sequence). CDR3 residues: CASSQVSLNSGNTLYF. CDR3 DNA: TGTGCCAGCAGCCAAGTCTCTCTCAACTCTGGAAACACCTTATATTTT. Complete variable domain (other parts from reference TRBV3-1 and TRBJ1-3): DTAVSQTPKYLVTQMGNDKSIKCEQNLGHDTMYWYKQDSKKFLKIMFSYNNKELIINETVPNRFSPKSPDKAHLNLHINSLELGDSAVYFCASSQVSLNSGNTLYFGEGSWLTVV.

In its sample, this clonotype was seen many times. The rearrangement uses TRBV19 and TRBJ2-2, with TRBD2 identical over 10 bases. V lost 6 bases to trimming and J lost 4 bases; unmatched junction nucleotides: 11. This CDR3 has 17 amino acids. Germline V gives CDR1 LNHDA, CDR2 SQIVND (reference sequence). The CDR3 DNA sequence: TGTGCCAGTAGCGCGTTGTCTGGGACTAGCGTCACCGGGGAGCTGTTTTTT. Translated: CASSALSGTSVTGELFF.

This clonotype was counted at least ten times. The genes are TRBV7-4 and TRBJ2-6; D might be TRBD2 (5 bases). Trimming took off 2 bases at V and 0 bases at J, with 26 bases between the two ends. The V gene's germline CDR1 is SGHVT and CDR2 SQSDAQ. The CDR3 length is 22 residues. The CDR3 spells CASSLSLQGRGLRSSGANVLTF. CDR3 bases: TGTGCCAGCAGCTTATCGCTCCAAGGGAGAGGCCTGAGGAGCTCTGGGGCCAACGTCCTGACTTTC.